This T cell receptor beta chain was recovered during a study of blood T cell repertoires in COVID-19. Study at large: From T cells, B-cell-depleted T cells, or PBMCs came the material, which was cDNA or gDNA.

Under the authors' procedure: Reference gene primer amplification gave estimated nucleated cell counts. Repertoires were generated with immunoSEQ multiplex PCR, while TCRdb's copy carries only in-frame clones and drops some. V and J calls plus clone size are reproduced from that table; the DNA served to infer D and trimming. The sample has under 400,000 clones, over 85% seen once. Germline CDR1 and CDR2: LGHDT and YNNKEL (reference sequence). There are 16 residues in the CDR3. The V and J ends lost 0 bases and 6 bases respectively, with 15 bases between them. One Seattle source followed patients from active infection through their disease course.

The sample taken for sequencing was peripheral blood. This rearrangement joins TRBV3-1 (or the pseudogene TRBV3-2) to TRBJ2-4, with D perhaps TRBD2 (7 bases). The clonotype was recovered from a woman aged 55-69 years with COVID-19, enrolled during active disease. CDR3 residues: CASSQEGGLAVNIQYF. CDR3 nucleotides: TGTGCCAGCAGCCAAGAGGGGGGCCTAGCGGTAAACATTCAGTACTTC.